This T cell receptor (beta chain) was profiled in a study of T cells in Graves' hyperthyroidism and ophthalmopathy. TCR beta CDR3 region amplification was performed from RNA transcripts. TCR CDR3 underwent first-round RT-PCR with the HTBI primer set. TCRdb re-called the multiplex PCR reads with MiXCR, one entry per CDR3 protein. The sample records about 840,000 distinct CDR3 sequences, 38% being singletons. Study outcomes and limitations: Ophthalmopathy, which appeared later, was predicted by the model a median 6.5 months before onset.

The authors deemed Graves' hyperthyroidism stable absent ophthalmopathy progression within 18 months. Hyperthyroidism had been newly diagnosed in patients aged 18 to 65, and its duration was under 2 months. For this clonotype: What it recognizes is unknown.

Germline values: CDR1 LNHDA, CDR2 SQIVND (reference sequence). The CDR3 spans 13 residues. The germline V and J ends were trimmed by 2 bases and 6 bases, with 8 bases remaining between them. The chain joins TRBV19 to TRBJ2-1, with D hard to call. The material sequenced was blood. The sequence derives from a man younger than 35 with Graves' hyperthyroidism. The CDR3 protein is CASSIPPGNEQFF. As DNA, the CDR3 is TGTGCCAGTAGTATACCACCGGGCAATGAGCAGTTCTTC.